A selection of T cell receptor beta chains follows, all from one sample in a study of blood T cell repertoires in COVID-19. Generated by immunoSEQ multiplex PCR, the TCRdb table keeps only in-frame clones and is missing some. This table holds 270,000 or so clones, 82% found once. Sequenced sample: peripheral blood. Source of these receptors: a woman aged 18 to 35 with acute or convalescent COVID-19. Both conserved end residues are part of each CDR3. Fields, in order: D gene, V gene, clone size, J gene, CDR3 protein, CDR3 DNA. A D gene is named only where the DNA matches it firmly. Part of the rows lack a size; the others show once, few, many or a class for expanded clones.

TRBD1	TRBV5-1	NA	TRBJ1-3	CASSLEGQQTSGNTIYF	TGCGCCAGCAGCTTGGAGGGACAGCAGACTTCTGGAAACACCATATATTTT
TRBD1	TRBV27	few	TRBJ2-7	CASSQRQGGYEQYF	TGTGCCAGCAGCCAACGACAGGGTGGGTACGAGCAGTACTTC
TRBD2	TRBV9	NA	TRBJ2-5	CASSEAGEETQYF	TGTGCCAGCAGCGAGGCGGGAGAAGAGACCCAGTACTTC
TRBD1	TRBV28	once	TRBJ1-2	CASSLAPGQGGYTF	TGTGCCAGCAGTTTAGCCCCCGGACAGGGCGGCTACACCTTC
NA	TRBV5-1	many	TRBJ2-7	CASSLGVRGREDYEQYF	TGCGCCAGCAGCTTGGGGGTAAGGGGCAGGGAAGACTACGAGCAGTACTTC
TRBD2	TRBV7-3	once	TRBJ2-1	CASSLTGLASNEQFF	TGTGCCAGCAGCTTAACCGGACTAGCAAGCAATGAGCAGTTCTTC
TRBD2	TRBV7-2	NA	TRBJ2-1	CASSLVGSGMGEQFF	TGTGCCAGCAGCTTAGTAGGTAGCGGGATGGGTGAGCAGTTCTTC
TRBD2	TRBV6-4	NA	TRBJ2-1	CASSYLAGKDNEQFF	TGTGCCAGCAGTTACCTAGCGGGTAAAGACAATGAGCAGTTCTTC
NA	TRBV28	NA	TRBJ2-5	CASSTTSSETQYF	TGTGCCAGCAGTACGACTAGTTCGGAGACCCAGTACTTC
NA	TRBV9	NA	TRBJ2-7	CASSVGGTNSYEQYF	TGTGCCAGCAGCGTAGGCGGCACTAACTCCTACGAGCAGTACTTC
NA	TRBV10-1	NA	TRBJ2-2	CATSRGSNTGELFF	TGCGCCACAAGCCGGGGTTCGAACACCGGGGAGCTGTTTTTT
TRBD2	TRBV18	once	TRBJ2-7	CASSPFETSGNSYEQYF	TGTGCCAGCTCACCATTCGAGACTAGCGGGAACTCCTACGAGCAGTACTTC
TRBD1	TRBV29-1	few	TRBJ2-7	CSVTGQPYEQYF	TGCAGCGTTACGGGACAGCCCTACGAGCAGTACTTC
NA	TRBV4-3	NA	TRBJ2-2	CASSQDRGTGELFF	TGCGCCAGCAGCCAAGATAGAGGCACCGGGGAGCTGTTTTTT
NA	TRBV29-1	NA	TRBJ1-1	CSVAEGIHTEAFF	TGCAGCGTGGCTGAGGGAATACACACTGAAGCTTTCTTT
TRBD2	TRBV7-2	NA	TRBJ2-7	CASSLAWTSGRAGEQYF	TGTGCCAGCAGCTTAGCGTGGACTAGCGGGAGGGCTGGCGAGCAGTACTTC
TRBD2	TRBV5-1	NA	TRBJ2-3	CASSLVPGLAGVGTDTQYF	TGCGCCAGCAGCTTGGTGCCGGGACTAGCGGGAGTAGGGACAGATACGCAGTATTTT
NA	TRBV2	NA	TRBJ1-1	CASSDGSTGEAFF	TGTGCCAGCAGTGATGGCAGTACGGGTGAAGCTTTCTTT
NA	TRBV30	NA	TRBJ2-7	CAWSVGQPEPYF	TGTGCCTGGAGTGTCGGACAGCCTGAGCCGTACTTC
NA	TRBV5-5	NA	TRBJ2-7	CASSFVNLRTDSYEQYF	TGTGCCAGCAGCTTTGTCAATCTACGGACAGACTCCTACGAGCAGTACTTC
TRBD2	TRBV6-5	NA	TRBJ2-7	CASSLAGGRHEQYF	TGTGCCAGCAGTTTAGCGGGAGGGCGCCACGAGCAGTACTTC
TRBD1	TRBV7-2	NA	TRBJ2-7	CASSSGGQGTEQYF	TGTGCCAGCAGCTCAGGGGGACAGGGGACCGAGCAGTACTTC
TRBD1	TRBV6-6	NA	TRBJ2-5	CASSYGTGQETQYF	TGTGCCAGCAGTTACGGGACAGGGCAAGAGACCCAGTACTTC
NA	TRBV27	NA	TRBJ1-4	CASSFLTGLEREKLFF	TGTGCCAGCAGTTTTCTGACGGGACTCGAAAGGGAAAAACTGTTTTTT
TRBD1	TRBV5-1	once	TRBJ2-2	CASTDRGQNTGELFF	TGCGCCAGCACCGACAGGGGACAGAACACCGGGGAGCTGTTTTTT
TRBD2	TRBV30	NA	TRBJ2-7	CAWTPWSSGSWYEQYF	TGTGCCTGGACCCCATGGAGTAGCGGGAGTTGGTACGAGCAGTACTTC
TRBD1	TRBV10-2	NA	TRBJ1-5	CASSNRDRGHQPQHF	TGCGCCAGCAGTAACCGGGACAGGGGCCATCAGCCCCAGCATTTT
TRBD1	TRBV29-1	NA	TRBJ1-1	CSVEEGTDYTEAFF	TGCAGCGTTGAAGAAGGGACAGATTACACTGAAGCTTTCTTT
TRBD2	TRBV19	NA	TRBJ2-3	CASSTVLAGVVGGTDTQYF	TGTGCCAGTAGTACAGTACTAGCGGGAGTGGTTGGGGGCACAGATACGCAGTATTTT
TRBD1	TRBV27	NA	TRBJ2-7	CASSRSGQGIYEQYF	TGTGCCAGCAGCCGATCCGGACAGGGCATCTACGAGCAGTACTTC
NA	TRBV28	NA	TRBJ1-5	CASSHASGLGNQPQHF	TGTGCCAGCAGCCACGCGTCAGGGTTGGGCAATCAGCCCCAGCATTTT
NA	TRBV7-8	NA	TRBJ2-7	CASSLDVAVYEQYF	TGTGCCAGCAGCTTAGACGTGGCGGTTTACGAGCAGTACTTC
TRBD1	TRBV19	NA	TRBJ1-2	CASTGQGWFIFGKGYTF	TGTGCCAGTACCGGACAGGGTTGGTTTATATTCGGGAAAGGCTACACCTTC
NA	TRBV7-9	NA	TRBJ2-5	CASSAGLASAQETQYF	TGTGCCAGCAGCGCGGGTCTGGCTAGCGCACAAGAGACCCAGTACTTC
TRBD1	TRBV29-1	NA	TRBJ2-7	CSVSDRGGEQYF	TGCAGCGTTTCGGACAGGGGGGGCGAGCAGTACTTC